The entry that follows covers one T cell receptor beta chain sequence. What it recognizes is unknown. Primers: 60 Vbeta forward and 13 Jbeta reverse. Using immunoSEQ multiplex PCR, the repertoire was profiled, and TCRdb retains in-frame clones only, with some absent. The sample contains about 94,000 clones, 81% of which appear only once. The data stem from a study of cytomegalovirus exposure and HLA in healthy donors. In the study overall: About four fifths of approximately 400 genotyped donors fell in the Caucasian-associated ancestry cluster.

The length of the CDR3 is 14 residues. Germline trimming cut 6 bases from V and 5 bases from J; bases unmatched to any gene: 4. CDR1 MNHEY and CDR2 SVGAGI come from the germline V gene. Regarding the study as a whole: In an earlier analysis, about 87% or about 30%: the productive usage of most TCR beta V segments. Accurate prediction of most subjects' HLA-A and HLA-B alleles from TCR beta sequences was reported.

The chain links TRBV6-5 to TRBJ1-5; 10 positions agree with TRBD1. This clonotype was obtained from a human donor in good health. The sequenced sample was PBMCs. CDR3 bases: TGTGCCAGCAGACGGACAGGGGGAGATCAGCCCCAGCATTTT. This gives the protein CASRRTGGDQPQHF.